Only a few counts were recorded for the clone carrying this T cell receptor (beta chain). Its antigen is still unknown. These data originate in a study of blood T cells in healthy people across ages. Overall study results and limits: Per-million-T-cell TCR beta diversity fell roughly linearly with age.

The authors ran a second PCR of 7 to 11 cycles using a sample-barcoded 5' primer and a J-beta primer mix. From each sample, at least 3 million paired-end reads containing CDR3 were obtained. TCRdb recomputed calls from the 5' RACE reads with MiXCR, one row per CDR3 protein. The sample holds fewer than 2 million distinct CDR3 sequences, roughly 43% seen once. After removal of 1 base from V and 6 bases from J, the junction contained 7 bases not matched to a gene. Per germline, CDR1 SEHNR and CDR2 FQNEAQ (reference sequence). The CDR3 runs to 15 residues. This TCR came from a human donor in good health. The chain carries TRBV7-9 and TRBJ1-2; 8 bases are a match to TRBD1. The sequenced material came from blood. CDR3 nucleotide sequence: TGTGCCAGCAGCTTAGATCAGGGGGCGTTTAATGGCTACACCTTC. It specifies CASSLDQGAFNGYTF.